This T cell receptor beta chain was documented in a study of blood T cell repertoires in COVID-19. On the study more broadly: The United States, Italy and Spain provided the acute and convalescent COVID-19 samples. PBMCs, B-cell-depleted T cells, or T cells were the source of the cDNA or gDNA that made up the material.

The germline V gene has CDR1 MDHEN and CDR2 SYDVKM. The length of the CDR3 is 12 residues. V was trimmed by 4 bases and J by 4 bases, leaving 5 bases between them. Participant-reported clinical history was the basis for cohort assignment. As handled by the study authors: Reference gene primer amplification in the assay estimated nucleated cell counts. Profiling relied on immunoSEQ multiplex PCR, and the TCRdb table lists in-frame clones only, not all of them. That table furnishes V, J and clone size, whereas the DNA furnished D and trimming. The table records fewer than 150,000 clones, about four fifths of them present only once.

Sequenced: PBMCs or T cells enriched from blood (not recorded which). The rearrangement links TRBV28 to TRBJ1-5; D is uncertain. The TCR sequence derives from a woman aged 18-35 years who had been exposed to COVID-19. The CDR3 DNA reads as TGTGCCAGCAGTTCCGGGAATCAGCCCCAGCATTTT. It yields the protein CASSSGNQPQHF.